Listed below are T cell receptor beta chains from one sample, sequenced in a study of regulatory T cells in long-lasting Graves disease. Each CDR3 protein gets one entry after TCRdb re-called the multiplex PCR reads with MiXCR. The table includes 500,000 to 800,000 distinct CDR3 sequences, approximately 31% detected once. The source was peripheral blood mononuclear cells (PBMCs), collected when the disease was refractory, from a patient treated with antithyroid drugs. The source is a female donor with Graves disease. Both conserved end residues are trimmed from each CDR3. Each record gives: V gene, CDR3 protein.

TRBV5-1	ASSLGYTGTNTEAF
TRBV11-2	ASSLNRANTEAF
TRBV12-3/TRBV12-4	ASSSARDRFTYEQY
TRBV7-9	ASSQAGGPVDTQY
TRBV7-2	ASSIGLNTGELF
TRBV7-3	ASSQRGSGGTGELF
TRBV28	ASRAGQGVWGNQPQH
TRBV6-1	ASRVAGGRETQY
TRBV12-3/TRBV12-4	ASSFGTGRGYEQY
TRBV25-1	ASRTGGTGNTIY
TRBV2	ASSEGSYPYGYT
TRBV20-1	SAVPWTSGRARGETQY
TRBV7-9	AISGQGLGETQY
TRBV7-6	ASSPSLGGTPPYEQY
TRBV6-1	ASSDPGQGGRNTEAF
TRBV7-3	ASSFRQGDYNEQF
TRBV7-9	ASSSGQGKDTEAF
TRBV6-5	ASSYLGTGPFNQPQH
TRBV20-1	SASPGGGSYGYT
TRBV6-1	ASRWDSGSGNTIY
TRBV29-1	SVDPGGGTGELF
TRBV28	ASSLKRDSHEAF
TRBV6-5	ASQLSTVDHYGYT
TRBV28	AYLNRVPGETQY